This is a list of T cell receptor beta chains from one sample in a study of blood T cells in healthy people across ages. TCRdb analysed the 5' RACE reads with MiXCR anew, one entry per CDR3 protein. The sample carries roughly 640,000 distinct CDR3 sequences, about 30% recorded once. Sequences were obtained from blood. The receptors derive from a woman of 80 years or more in good health. Both conserved end residues are part of each CDR3. Fields, in order: J gene, CDR3 length, clone size, V gene, D gene, CDR3 DNA, CDR3 protein. A D gene is named only where the DNA matches it firmly. Expanded clones are given a class, and other clones once, few, many or no size at all.

>TRBJ2-6|13|many|TRBV10-3|-
TGTGCCATCATGGGGGCTTCCAGCAACGTCCTGACTTTC
CAIMGASSNVLTF
>TRBJ2-3|16|many|TRBV4-2|TRBD2
TGTGCCAGCAGCCAAGTTGCGGGGGGGCCTGTAGATACGCAGTATTTT
CASSQVAGGPVDTQYF
>TRBJ1-6|15|-|TRBV28|-
TGTGCCAGCAGTGCATTTAGCTCCTATAATTCACCCCTCCACTTT
CASSAFSSYNSPLHF
>TRBJ2-6|16|-|TRBV30|-
TGTGCCTGGAGTGCCAGCAGCGTGTCTGGGGCCAACGTCCTGACTTTC
CAWSASSVSGANVLTF
>TRBJ1-6|16|once|TRBV7-9|TRBD1
TGTGCCAGCAGCTTAGGTGCGACAGGGACCAATTCACCCCTCCACTTT
CASSLGATGTNSPLHF
>TRBJ2-3|13|-|TRBV7-6|-
TGTGCCAGCAGCTTAGTTGGCTCAGATGCGCAGTATTTT
CASSLVGSDAQYF
>TRBJ1-2|15|few|TRBV4-2|TRBD1
TGTGCCAGCAGCCAAGATCAAGGGCAGGGGGGGATGAACACCTTC
CASSQDQGQGGMNTF
>TRBJ2-1|14|-|TRBV29-1|TRBD2
TGCAGCGTTGACGGGCTAGCGGGAAATTGGGAGCAGTTCTTC
CSVDGLAGNWEQFF
>TRBJ2-6|15|many|TRBV7-3|-
TGTGCCAGCCGGGCAGGGCAATCTGGGGCCAACGTCCTGACTTTC
CASRAGQSGANVLTF
>TRBJ2-3|12|-|TRBV9|-
TGTGCCAGCAGCGACTTTCCCGGTCCGCAGTATTTT
CASSDFPGPQYF
>TRBJ2-1|14|many|TRBV20-1|-
TGCAGTGCTAGAGATCACGCTCGGAACAATGAGCAGTTCTTC
CSARDHARNNEQFF
>TRBJ1-4|16|many|TRBV28|-
TGTGCCAGCAGCTCCGGTCAGTTGAGTCGGGAGGAAAAACTGTTTTTT
CASSSGQLSREEKLFF
>TRBJ2-7|14|-|TRBV4-2|TRBD1
TGTGCCAGCAGCGCGCGGGACAGGGGCTACGAGCAGTACTTC
CASSARDRGYEQYF
>TRBJ2-7|17|many|TRBV7-9|TRBD1
TGTGCCAGCAGCTTAGCGCGGGGACAGGGCAACTCCTACGAGCAGTACTTC
CASSLARGQGNSYEQYF
>TRBJ2-5|14|-|TRBV5-1|-
TGCGCCAACAACTCAATCCCAGGAGTAGAGACCCAGTACTTC
CANNSIPGVETQYF
>TRBJ2-2|13|-|TRBV6-6|-
TGTGCCAGCAGTCCCCCTAGCGCCGGGGAGCTGTTTTTT
CASSPPSAGELFF
>TRBJ2-7|14|many|TRBV20-1|-
TGCAGTGCTAGAGTCGGGACAAGCCCCTACGAGCAGTACTTC
CSARVGTSPYEQYF
>TRBJ2-3|13|few|TRBV27|-
TGTGCCAGCAGTTTACCGTACACAGATGCGCAGTATTTT
CASSLPYTDAQYF
>TRBJ2-3|12|many|TRBV12-5|-
TGTGCTAGTGGTTTGGTTAGGGATACGCAGTATTTT
CASGLVRDTQYF
>TRBJ2-7|15|many|TRBV5-5|-
TGTGCCAGCAATTCCCCCAGGCCCCTCACCTACGAGCAGTACTTC
CASNSPRPLTYEQYF
>TRBJ1-6|15|few|TRBV7-2|TRBD1
TGTGCCAGCAGCCCGCTCACAGGGGGCGCGTCACCCCTCCACTTT
CASSPLTGGASPLHF
>TRBJ1-3|16|few|TRBV3-1|-
TGTGCCAGCAGCCAAGATCGGCGGAGCTCTGGAAACACCATATATTTT
CASSQDRRSSGNTIYF
>TRBJ2-1|14|-|TRBV29-1|TRBD1
TGCAGCGCCGAGGGGACAGGGCCCTACAATGAGCAGTTCTTC
CSAEGTGPYNEQFF
>TRBJ2-7|17|many|TRBV6-5|TRBD1
TGTGCCAGCAGTTACCGAATCCCGGGACAGGGGCAAAGGGAGCAGTACTTC
CASSYRIPGQGQREQYF
>TRBJ2-1|12|many|TRBV2|-
TGTGCCAGCACCGCCCTAGGGGATGAGCAGTTCTTC
CASTALGDEQFF
>TRBJ2-1|18|once|TRBV4-3|-
TGCGCCAGCAGCCAAGGCTACGCGGGACTGGTTTCCTACAATGAGCAGTTCTTC
CASSQGYAGLVSYNEQFF
>TRBJ2-3|17|-|TRBV20-1|-
TGCAGTGCTAGAGGGGTGGGTCGCTCCCGCAACGCGGATATGCAGTATTTT
CSARGVGRSRNADMQYF
>TRBJ2-2|16|-|TRBV6-5|TRBD1
TGTGCCAGCAGTCTTCAGGACAGGGCGTATATCGGGGAGCTGTTTTTT
CASSLQDRAYIGELFF
>TRBJ1-2|14|many|TRBV11-2|-
TGTGCCAGCAGCACAGGACAAACACTCTATGGCTACACCTTC
CASSTGQTLYGYTF
>TRBJ1-5|17|few|TRBV7-8|TRBD1
TGTGCCAGCAGCTATACCACAGGGGGCGCGGGCAATCAGCCCCAGCATTTT
CASSYTTGGAGNQPQHF
>TRBJ2-7|12|once|TRBV29-1|-
TGCAGCGTTGTTGGCGATTCTTACGAGCAGTACTTC
CSVVGDSYEQYF